The TCR beta chain under discussion was sequenced for a study of T-cell memory formation after mild COVID-19 (dated by TCRdb to about 2021). Looking at the study overall: Most TCR sequence clusters were specific to one of the two donors. In a couple of donors, T-cell clones that expanded and contracted after mild COVID-19 were followed by sequencing TCRalpha and TCRbeta repertoires longitudinally. Two young, previously healthy adult volunteers, one female and one male, were included in the cohort.

Only one count was recorded for this clonotype. Its antigen specificity is not known. No much larger clonotype is one base removed from it; base qualities were not supplied. A distance of 17 bases separates the germline ends of V and J, which lose 5 bases and 3 bases respectively. Taken from the germline V gene (reference sequence), the CDR1 and CDR2 loops are DFQATT and SNEGSKA. Spanning cysteine to phenylalanine, the CDR3 consists of 14 amino acids. The CDR3 DNA has 42 bases and is translated from base 1. Reads for this sample came from an Illumina NovaSeq 6000. TCRalpha and TCRbeta cDNA libraries were constructed by 5'RACE with constant-segment primers, with sample barcodes and unique molecular identifiers being introduced. Trizol reagent was used to extract RNA from every sample. Amplification of the libraries took two PCR steps, and the second step added a second sample barcode plus Illumina TruSeq adapters. The libraries were sequenced on an Illumina NovaSeq using 2 x 150 bp paired-end reads. Processing in the source paper ran as follows. With migec v1.2.7, reads were demultiplexed and then collapsed into UMI-guided consensus sequences. Using mixcr v2.1.11, the UMI consensuses were aligned to TRA and TRB V and J templates and assembled into clonotypes. Expanded or contracted clonotypes were those called significant by both edgeR and NoisET, with noise models trained on biological replicates. For edgeR calls, the thresholds were a false discovery rate-adjusted p below 0.01 and a log2 fold-change of 1. As an exploratory analysis of dynamics, max-normalized trajectories of the 1000 most abundant clonotypes were examined by PCA with hierarchical clustering. Each responding clone was given a CD4 or CD8 phenotype based on the CD4+ and CD8+ repertoires, which had been sequenced separately. TCRdb reran the public reads through fastp at Q25 and MiXCR, keeping productive beta chains. Rows matching on CDR3 protein sequence are summarized as one entry with the most common DNA and genes. The V and J calls here are based on TCRdb, not the publication. The sample table contains roughly 380,000 distinct CDR3 sequences; only one count was recorded for 25% to 30% of them. Approximately 13% of the sample lies in the top ten.

What the research found in general, with its limitations: Clones contracting from day 15 to 85 had balanced CD4/CD8 phenotypes, while a second wave expanding from day 15 to 37 was biased towards CD4+. SARS-CoV-2 specificity of the second-wave clones peaking on day 37 was not confirmed. Contracting CD4+ clones were found mainly in CM and EM memory subsets, while CD8+ clones were enriched in EMRA. Some responding clones were detected in pre-infection memory, suggesting pre-existing cross-reactive memory T cells joined the SARS-CoV-2 response. Only two mild cases were covered by the study, and larger cohorts that include severe cases with pre-infection samples were considered necessary.

PBMCs were isolated by Ficoll-Paque density gradient centrifugation. The sequenced material came from PBMCs or a T cell subset sorted from them (not recorded which). This sequence was found in an adult woman who had mild COVID-19 (a few samples of this study predate the infection). The sample titles of this study are shuffled in the database, so cell type and time point are left out; the donor was told from shared clones. The rearrangement combines TRBV20-1 with TRBJ2-7; the D gene lacks a confident call. The CDR3: CSAHNPRSSYEQYF. At the DNA level, the sequence is TGCAGTGCTCACAACCCGCGGAGCAGCTACGAGCAGTACTTC.